This TCR beta chain was observed in a study of PD-1 blockade in classical Hodgkin lymphoma. Relapse was seen in all patients after autologous stem cell transplantation, and brentuximab vedotin exposure was variable. The assay was immunoSEQ multiplex PCR, and TCRdb's table has in-frame clones only and misses some. Of 65,000 to 95,000 clones in the sample, around 90% were seen once. Study-level points and caveats: Baseline diversity resembling that of newly diagnosed patients was seen in complete responders. Patients excluded were those beginning nivolumab under 1 year after ASCT. CD4+ TCR diversity, unlike CD8+, climbed significantly by C4D1.

Per germline, CDR1 SGDLS and CDR2 YYNGEE. The CDR3 sequence is 15 residues long. V was trimmed by 2 bases and J by 2 bases, leaving 14 bases between them. As to this clone: Its specificity is unknown.

This material consisted of peripheral blood mononuclear cells (PBMCs), taken at baseline. The source of this sequence is a human donor with classical Hodgkin lymphoma. V and J are TRBV9 and TRBJ2-7, with a possible D match to TRBD2 (5 bases). This CDR3 is CASSVQSGATYEQYF. CDR3 bases: TGTGCCAGCAGCGTTCAAAGCGGAGCGACCTACGAGCAGTACTTC.